This is a list of T cell receptor beta chains from one sample in a study of Graves' ophthalmopathy and Graves' hyperthyroidism. Each CDR3 protein is one row after TCRdb ran MiXCR on the multiplex PCR reads. The sample lists around 600,000 distinct CDR3 sequences, roughly two fifths occurring once. The material sequenced was peripheral blood. The receptor source for this set is an adult man with Graves' ophthalmopathy. Both conserved end residues are part of each CDR3. D genes are given only for firm matches. Size values are once, few and many counts, or a class for expanded clones, and some rows have none.

D gene,J gene,V gene,clone size,CDR3 protein,CDR3 DNA
.,TRBJ1-1,TRBV25-1,.,CASSARPPALENTEAFF,TGTGCCAGCAGTGCTAGACCCCCGGCCCTAGAGAACACTGAAGCTTTCTTT
.,TRBJ2-7,TRBV7-3,.,CASSTGGAWEQYF,TGTGCCAGCAGTACAGGGGGGGCATGGGAGCAGTACTTC
.,TRBJ1-5,TRBV10-3,.,CATQDRRGSINQPQHF,TGTGCCACCCAAGACAGGAGGGGATCCATCAATCAGCCCCAGCATTTT
TRBD1,TRBJ1-5,TRBV2,many,CASKTGNQPQHF,TGTGCCAGCAAGACAGGGAATCAGCCCCAGCATTTT
TRBD1,TRBJ1-5,TRBV10-3,many,CASSESQGGNQPQHF,TGTGCCAGCAGTGAAAGCCAGGGGGGGAACCAGCCCCAGCATTTT
.,TRBJ2-5,TRBV7-9,many,CASSLDIWAYQETQYF,TGTGCCAGCAGCTTAGATATCTGGGCTTACCAAGAGACCCAGTACTTC
.,TRBJ1-5,TRBV15,many,CATAQWGSNQPQHF,TGTGCCACCGCTCAGTGGGGGAGTAATCAGCCCCAGCATTTT
.,TRBJ1-2,TRBV20-1,many,CSASEQVDGYTF,TGCAGTGCTAGTGAACAGGTGGATGGCTACACCTTC
TRBD1,TRBJ1-2,TRBV10-3,.,CAISPTGTNYGYTF,TGTGCCATCAGTCCGACAGGGACTAACTATGGCTACACCTTC
.,TRBJ1-4,TRBV11-2,.,CASRPPSGEKLFF,TGTGCCAGCAGGCCACCCTCGGGGGAAAAACTGTTTTTT
TRBD2,TRBJ2-2,TRBV7-6,many,CASSYGLAGASTGELFF,TGTGCCAGCAGCTACGGACTAGCGGGGGCGAGCACCGGGGAGCTGTTTTTT
TRBD1,TRBJ1-1,TRBV12-5,few,CASGLGQGRTEAFF,TGTGCTAGTGGCCTGGGACAGGGGAGGACTGAAGCTTTCTTT
.,TRBJ1-5,TRBV30,few,CAWSNAVRQPQHF,TGTGCCTGGAGTAACGCAGTGAGGCAGCCCCAGCATTTT
.,TRBJ2-1,TRBV9,.,CASSDGQSSYNEQFF,TGTGCCAGCAGCGATGGACAGAGCTCCTACAATGAGCAGTTCTTC
.,TRBJ1-3,TRBV29-1,.,CSVETTNTIYF,TGCAGCGTTGAGACAACGAACACCATATATTTT
TRBD1,TRBJ2-2,TRBV7-9,many,CASSPRTGYYTGELFF,TGTGCCAGCAGCCCCAGGACAGGATACTACACCGGGGAGCTGTTTTTT
TRBD1,TRBJ2-7,TRBV20-1,.,CSARAGQGAVYEQYF,TGCAGTGCTAGAGCGGGACAGGGGGCGGTCTACGAGCAGTACTTC
TRBD2,TRBJ2-5,TRBV7-3,.,CASSRDVKTSANQETQYF,TGTGCCAGCAGCCGGGACGTGAAGACTAGCGCAAACCAAGAGACCCAGTACTTC
TRBD2,TRBJ2-5,TRBV10-3,.,CAISELAGKETQYF,TGTGCCATCAGTGAACTAGCGGGAAAAGAGACCCAGTACTTC
.,TRBJ2-7,TRBV9,many,CASSRGQAGEPPQYF,TGTGCCAGCAGCAGAGGACAGGCGGGAGAGCCACCCCAGTACTTC
.,TRBJ1-5,TRBV20-1,.,CSAREGASNQPQHF,TGCAGTGCTAGAGAGGGGGCAAGCAATCAGCCCCAGCATTTT
.,TRBJ2-7,TRBV15,.,CATSRDLGGQYF,TGTGCCACCAGCAGAGATCTTGGGGGGCAGTACTTC
.,TRBJ2-1,TRBV24-1,.,CATSEAGLYNEQFF,TGTGCCACCAGTGAGGCGGGACTTTACAATGAGCAGTTCTTC
.,TRBJ1-3,TRBV25-1,.,CASTFGSSGNTIYF,TGTGCCAGCACCTTCGGAAGCTCTGGAAACACCATATATTTT
.,TRBJ2-5,TRBV10-3,once,CAISGISGQETQYF,TGTGCCATCAGTGGAATTAGCGGTCAAGAGACCCAGTACTTC
TRBD1,TRBJ1-2,TRBV27,.,CASSPWTGTGYTF,TGTGCCAGCAGTCCATGGACAGGGACTGGCTACACCTTC
.,TRBJ2-7,TRBV6-5,.,CASSYSLGRASYKQYF,TGTGCCAGCAGTTACTCCTTAGGCAGGGCCTCCTACAAGCAGTACTTC
.,TRBJ1-4,TRBV15,.,CATARASQEKLFF,TGTGCCACCGCCAGAGCGTCCCAGGAAAAACTGTTTTTT
TRBD1,TRBJ2-7,TRBV11-1,.,CASSTNLRDRGPRYF,TGTGCCAGCAGCACTAATCTCCGGGACAGGGGGCCTCGGTACTTC
TRBD1,TRBJ2-6,TRBV15,.,CATSREDRGPYTEAF,TGTGCCACCAGCAGAGAAGACAGGGGGCCCTACACTGAAGCTTTC
.,TRBJ2-2,TRBV6-5,.,CASRTNTGELFF,TGTGCCAGCAGAACCAACACCGGGGAGCTGTTTTTT
.,TRBJ1-1,TRBV7-3,many,CASSSPGPNTEAFF,TGTGCCAGCAGCTCTCCGGGACCGAACACTGAAGCTTTCTTT
TRBD1,TRBJ1-5,TRBV10-3,.,CAISYRGGQPQHF,TGTGCCATCAGTTACAGGGGAGGTCAGCCCCAGCATTTT
.,TRBJ2-7,TRBV18,.,CASSPATHEQYF,TGTGCCAGCTCACCAGCGACTCACGAGCAGTACTTC
.,TRBJ2-7,TRBV10-3,many,CASNGPYEQYF,TGTGCCAGCAATGGGCCCTACGAGCAGTACTTC
.,TRBJ2-5,TRBV2,once,CASPRTGETQYF,TGTGCCAGCCCAAGGACCGGAGAGACCCAGTACTTC